A single sample gave rise to the 14 T cell receptor beta chains below, sequenced in a study of T cell responses to AZD1222 COVID-19 vaccine. Libraries were prepared by immunoSEQ multiplex PCR; TCRdb keeps only in-frame clonotypes and omits some of them. The profile covers around 26,000 clones, with 88% appearing a single time and approximately 2.6% taken by the ten largest. The sample consisted of peripheral blood, taken 28 days after the second AZD1222 dose. The receptors come from an adult who received the AZD1222 COVID-19 vaccine.

The J gene is TRBJ1-2, the V gene TRBV5-1; 7 nucleotides match TRBD1. This CDR3 has 15 amino acids. CDR1 and CDR2 (germline): SGHRS, YFSETQ. V lost 2 bases to trimming and J lost 4 bases; unmatched junction nucleotides: 8. CDR3 loop: CASSFRGGGGYGYTF. The CDR3 bases are TGCGCCAGCAGCTTCCGGGGAGGGGGCGGCTATGGCTACACCTTC.

This clone was observed a handful of times. The V gene is TRBV20-1, the J gene TRBJ2-7; D is uncertain. Germline lookup yields CDR1 DFQATT and CDR2 SNEGSKA (reference sequence). Trimming stripped 3 bases from V and 5 bases from J, with 8 bases between. This CDR3 has 11 amino acids. In DNA form, the CDR3 reads TGCAGTGCTAGGTCGGGCCACGAGCAGTACTTC. Amino acid sequence: CSARSGHEQYF.

The chain combines TRBV4-3 with TRBJ1-5; D gene unclear. V lost 0 bases, J lost 4 bases, and 4 bases lay in between. The length of the CDR3 is 13 residues. Germline-derived CDR1 and CDR2 are LGHNA and YSLEER. CDR3 sequence: CASSQEQNQPQHF. The CDR3 DNA sequence: TGCGCCAGCAGCCAAGAACAAAATCAGCCCCAGCATTTT.

The chain has TRBV3-1 (or the pseudogene TRBV3-2) and TRBJ1-2; no firm D call. V was clipped by 4 bases and J by 7 bases, with 13 bases between them. The CDR3 runs to 13 residues. CDR1 is LGHDT and CDR2 is YNNKEL in the germline V gene (reference sequence). Here the CDR3 reads CASSPFPEGGYTF. The CDR3 bases are TGTGCCAGCAGCCCGTTCCCAGAGGGTGGCTACACCTTC.

This chain uses TRBV3-1 (or the pseudogene TRBV3-2) with TRBJ2-7; no clear D gene. Between the trimmed V and J ends, which lost 1 base and 2 bases, there was a span of 9 bases. This CDR3 is built from 14 residues. Germline-derived CDR1 and CDR2 are LGHDT and YNNKEL (reference sequence). In DNA, the CDR3 is TGTGCCAGCAGCCAAGTAAGAGGTCCCTACGAGCAGTACTTC. As protein: CASSQVRGPYEQYF.

The J gene is TRBJ2-7, the V gene TRBV12-3 or TRBV12-4, with D perhaps matching TRBD1 (6 bases). This CDR3 contains 12 residues. V dropped 5 bases and J dropped 5 bases, with 10 bases sitting between them. CDR3 coding DNA: TGTGCCAGCAGTCCCGGACAGAACGAGCAGTACTTC. Its protein product is CASSPGQNEQYF.

This clone came up once. As DNA, the CDR3 is TGCGCCAGCAGCTTCTCCGGGGGCACAGATACGCAGTATTTT. This gives the protein CASSFSGGTDTQYF. The V gene is TRBV5-1, the J gene TRBJ2-3; tentative D call: TRBD2 (5 bases). This CDR3 is built from 14 residues. Germline CDR1 is SGHRS and CDR2 is YFSETQ. V shed 2 bases and J shed 1 base, with 8 bases lying between them.

The J gene is TRBJ1-5, the V gene TRBV2; no clear D. Between the trimmed V and J ends, which lost 5 bases and 2 bases, there was a span of 19 bases. Germline V gives CDR1 SNHLY, CDR2 FYNNEI. This CDR3 contains 17 residues. DNA of the CDR3: TGTGCCAGCAGTAGAGGACTCCTCCGGGAGGGCAATCAGCCCCAGCATTTT. Residues: CASSRGLLREGNQPQHF.

The chain links TRBV5-5 to TRBJ1-4, with D hard to call. The germline V gene encodes CDR1 SGHKS and CDR2 YYEKEE (reference sequence). The CDR3 is 16 amino acids. Trimming removed 3 bases from V and 0 bases from J, with 12 bases in between. The chain's CDR3 is CASSSIQVATNEKLFF. DNA of the CDR3: TGTGCCAGCAGCTCGATCCAAGTTGCAACTAATGAAAAACTGTTTTTT.

V is TRBV9 and J is TRBJ1-1, with a weak D call TRBD1 (5 bases). The CDR3 consists of 13 residues. Germline CDR1 reads SGDLS; CDR2 reads YYNGEE. Trimming stripped 0 bases from V and 5 bases from J, with 8 bases between. DNA of the CDR3: TGTGCCAGCAGCGTAGACGGGGGGACTGAAGCTTTCTTT. Translation gives CASSVDGGTEAFF. The full variable domain, in which reference TRBV9 and TRBJ1-1 provide the parts outside the CDR3, is DSGVTQTPKHLITATGQRVTLRCSPRSGDLSVYWYQQSLDQGLQFLIQYYNGEERAKGNILERFSAQQFPDLHSELNLSSLELGDSALYFCASSVDGGTEAFFGQGTRLTVV.

The chain uses TRBV7-2 and TRBJ2-7, with TRBD1 identical over 10 bases. This CDR3 comprises 14 residues. Germline assignment: CDR1 SGHTA and CDR2 FQGNSA. The J segment lost 2 bases and the V segment lost 5 bases, leaving 3 bases of the junction unmatched. This chain's CDR3 is CASSPTGGPYEQYF. The DNA of the CDR3 is TGTGCCAGCAGCCCGACAGGGGGCCCCTACGAGCAGTACTTC.

CDR3 nucleotide sequence: TGTGCCAGCAGTGAAGCGCGGGGGACCGGCTACACCTTC. It translates to CASSEARGTGYTF. This chain uses TRBV6-1 with TRBJ1-2; D might be TRBD1 (5 bases). The V gene's germline CDR1 is MNHNS and CDR2 SASEGT. The CDR3 has 13 residues. The V end lost 0 bases, the J end lost 8 bases, and 10 bases lay between the germline ends.

This clone was counted a few times. V usage is TRBV27 and J usage is TRBJ2-7, with D possibly being TRBD2 (6 bases). Trimming left V 2 bases short and J 3 bases short, with 8 bases between. Germline V gives CDR1 MNHEY, CDR2 SMNVEV (reference sequence). The CDR3 runs 13 residues. CDR3 region: CASSLVRDYEQYF. The DNA of the CDR3 is TGTGCCAGCAGTTTAGTGCGGGACTACGAGCAGTACTTC.

This chain links TRBV2 with TRBJ1-4; 8 nucleotides line up with TRBD1. The J segment lost 8 bases and the V segment lost 2 bases, leaving 4 bases of the junction unmatched. Germline V lookup: CDR1 SNHLY, CDR2 FYNNEI. The CDR3 sequence is 14 residues long. In nucleotides, the CDR3 is TGTGCCAGCAGTGAATTCAGGGGGCACGAAAAACTGTTTTTT. It is translated as CASSEFRGHEKLFF.